This record concerns one T cell receptor beta chain sequence. Its recognized antigen is unknown. Base qualities are not provided; no much larger clone lies one nucleotide away. The sample's time point label, in plain terms: baseline before first vaccination. Vaccinee samples were obtained from the UK trials COV001 and COV002, which included a single-blind randomized controlled phase 2/3 trial of AZD1222 (ChAdOx1 nCoV-19) in healthy adults. Trial participant PBMC samples were collected at day 0 and day 28 after the second dose for TCRbeta chain sequencing. Including the terminal cysteine and phenylalanine, the CDR3 comprises 15 residues. Here the CDR3 DNA is all that survives: 45 bases in frame from base 1. Deletion took 2 bases off V and 4 bases off J, with a span of 15 bases between the germline ends. Taken from the germline V gene (reference sequence), the CDR1 and CDR2 loops are MNHEY and SMNVEV.

The data were taken from a study of T cell responses to AZD1222 COVID-19 vaccine (dated by TCRdb to about 2021). Regarding the study in general: Because spike-specific TCR depth and breadth did not differ between the two schedules, AZD1222 recipients who got a second dose at roughly 4 weeks were pooled with those who got a second dose at roughly 12 weeks. Enrollment into the trials was organized by age into subgroups of 18-55, 56-69 and 70-plus years, and those subgroups contained 148, 28 and 57 TCR-sequenced participants, respectively. A total of 230 to 250 trial participants underwent TCR sequencing, of whom roughly 210 received two doses of AZD1222 and about 26 received two doses of the MenACWY control vaccine. Study-wide findings and limitations: No day 14 peak-response samples were available, so repertoires were characterized only after the peak T cell response. Vaccine-associated CD4 TCRs spanned the whole spike protein, with dominant responses in regions 160-218 and 743-854. In the small 56-69-year group, the increase in depth fell short of significance, most likely because of low power. Conclusions about previously exposed vaccinees are limited because only six or seven AZD1222 recipients were SARS-CoV-2 seropositive at baseline. Participants were mostly white British, with more females than males. The authors suggested clonal diversity may have been underestimated. Spike-specific TCR breadth and depth rose significantly after two AZD1222 doses compared with day 0 and with MenACWY recipients. Epitopes outside the regions mutated in the B.1.351 and B.1.1.7 variants were reportedly recognized by nearly half of the unique spike-specific TCRs.

The CDR3 regions of human TCRbeta chains were analyzed by immunosequencing. For the original study's pipeline: TCRs in the repertoires were compared against a reference library of SARS-CoV-2-specific TCRs that had been generated with the MIRA antigen-specificity platform. Breadth meant the fraction of unique TCRs that were SARS-CoV-2-associated, whereas depth meant the fraction of total T cells that were SARS-CoV-2-associated. Using the MIRA data, each spike-specific TCR was assigned both to the spike region to which the TCR was reactive and to a CD4 or CD8 class. Log10-transformed breadth and depth values were compared by one-way ANOVA with Sidak's multiple comparisons tests. The table comes from immuneACCESS by way of TCRdb, which keeps in-frame sequences with V and J called. Part of the clones is missing from these tables; in studies checked, under half for an unresolved V gene and the rest for unknown reasons. The D gene and trimming were derived from the DNA, and the V and J assignments and clone size from that table. For this sample the table gives about 140,000 clones, of which 89% were detected only once. The top ten hold about 4.4% of the sample.

The rearrangement combines TRBV27 with TRBJ2-7, and the D gene may be TRBD1, 5 bases matching. This specimen consisted of peripheral blood, obtained on day 0 of AZD1222 vaccination. This TCR came from an adult in good health. The DNA sequence is as follows: TGTGCCAGCAGTTTAATTGGGGCGGTAACTTACGAGCAGTACTTC. Translated, it gives CASSLIGAVTYEQYF.